This T cell receptor (beta chain) was sequenced for a study of identical twins. Whole-study findings and limits: Zero-insertion results could be subject to partial confounding by invariant MAIT and iNKT cells. With abundant cord blood beta clonotypes, insertions were fewer; memory repertoires showed no such pattern. Some out-of-frame alpha sequences were shared by twins, and these showed excess low generation probability.

TCRdb independently ran MiXCR on the 5' RACE reads; one entry per CDR3 protein. Of about 530,000 distinct CDR3 sequences in the sample, approximately 14% are singletons; the top ten hold roughly 0.44%. To note about this clonotype: No antigen is known for it.

Germline V gene lookup returns CDR1 SEHNR and CDR2 FQNEAQ (reference sequence). The CDR3 contains 15 residues. The J segment lost 10 bases and the V segment lost 5 bases, leaving 12 bases of the junction unmatched. These data were also filed under a second study, of yellow fever vaccine responses in identical twins. That publication notes: Twins reportedly had a vaccine T cell response that seemed partly convergent, partly personalized.

Sequenced material: CD4+ T cells sorted from blood. The chain carries TRBV7-9 and TRBJ2-3, with 10 bases lining up with TRBD2. The TCR comes from a woman aged 18-29 years in good health. CDR3 residues: CASSRAGGPMLAQYF. DNA of the CDR3: TGTGCCAGCAGCCGAGCGGGAGGGCCGATGCTAGCGCAGTATTTT. The full variable domain, rest sourced from reference TRBV7-9 and TRBJ2-3, is DTGVSQNPRHKITKRGQNVTFRCDPISEHNRLYWYRQTLGQGPEFLTYFQNEAQLEKSRLLSDRFSAERPKGSFSTLEIQRTEQGDSAMYLCASSRAGGPMLAQYFGPGTRLTVL.